The rows below give T cell receptor beta chains drawn from one sample of a study of cytomegalovirus exposure and HLA in healthy donors. The assay was immunoSEQ multiplex PCR, and TCRdb's table has in-frame clones only and misses some. In the table there are fewer than 200,000 clones, approximately 84% of which are singletons. The sample was PBMCs. The receptors stem from a woman between 50 and 59 years old in good health and CMV-seropositive. Each CDR3 is given with its conserved first and last residue. The D gene is left open where the match is weak. Size values are once, few and many counts, or a class for expanded clones, and some rows have none.

TRBD1 | TRBJ2-3 | . | TRBV4-3 | CASSRDAQGADTQYF | TGCGCCAGCAGTCGCGACGCGCAGGGGGCAGATACGCAGTATTTT
TRBD1 | TRBJ2-1 | once | TRBV4-3 | CASSQKGQVHVEQFF | TGCGCCAGCAGCCAGAAGGGACAGGTACACGTTGAGCAGTTCTTC
. | TRBJ1-2 | . | TRBV30 | CAWSPWGGGYTF | TGTGCCTGGAGTCCATGGGGGGGTGGCTACACCTTC
. | TRBJ1-1 | . | TRBV6-1 | CASNRVTEAFF | TGTGCCAGCAACAGGGTCACTGAAGCTTTCTTT
. | TRBJ2-4 | once | TRBV7-9 | CASRPGGGNIQYF | TGTGCCAGCCGGCCTGGGGGAGGAAACATTCAGTACTTC
. | TRBJ2-2 | . | TRBV6-6 | CASREGLGELFF | TGTGCCAGCAGGGAGGGCCTCGGGGAGCTGTTTTTT
. | TRBJ2-5 | once | TRBV6-6 | CASRRAGYQETQYF | TGTGCCAGCCGGCGCGCGGGATACCAAGAGACCCAGTACTTC
. | TRBJ1-2 | few | TRBV21-1 | CASRQGAYYGYTF | TGTGCCAGCAGACAGGGGGCTTACTATGGCTACACCTTC
. | TRBJ1-6 | . | TRBV2 | CASSERGTASPLHF | TGTGCCAGCAGTGAAAGAGGGACTGCTTCACCCCTCCACTTT
. | TRBJ2-3 | once | TRBV29-1 | CSVVRGDTQYF | TGCAGCGTTGTACGGGGAGACACGCAGTATTTT
TRBD2 | TRBJ2-7 | . | TRBV27 | CASSSGLATDEQYF | TGTGCCAGCAGTTCCGGACTAGCCACCGACGAGCAGTACTTC
TRBD2 | TRBJ2-5 | . | TRBV2 | CASARTSGPVETQYF | TGTGCCAGCGCTAGGACTAGCGGCCCCGTAGAGACCCAGTACTTC
TRBD1 | TRBJ1-4 | . | TRBV5-1 | CASSLEGATNEKLFF | TGCGCCAGCAGCTTGGAGGGGGCGACTAATGAAAAACTGTTTTTT
TRBD1 | TRBJ2-1 | . | TRBV29-1 | CSVGGQTVYNEQFF | TGCAGCGTTGGGGGACAGACCGTTTACAATGAGCAGTTCTTC
. | TRBJ2-7 | . | TRBV7-8 | CASSQGASGTHYEQYF | TGTGCCAGCAGCCAGGGGGCTAGCGGGACGCACTACGAGCAGTACTTC
. | TRBJ2-7 | . | TRBV5-1 | CASSASGDSYEQYF | TGCGCCAGCAGCGCCTCAGGGGACTCCTACGAGCAGTACTTC
. | TRBJ2-2 | . | TRBV7-7 | CASSFAGDTGELFF | TGTGCTAGCAGCTTTGCCGGGGACACCGGGGAGCTGTTTTTT
. | TRBJ1-1 | . | TRBV30 | CAWSVNMNTEAFF | TGTGCCTGGAGTGTAAACATGAACACTGAAGCTTTCTTT
. | TRBJ2-7 | . | TRBV18 | CASSPEQAANEQYF | TGTGCCAGCTCACCAGAGCAGGCAGCCAACGAGCAGTACTTC
TRBD2 | TRBJ2-2 | once | TRBV7-2 | CASSRVAGGNTGELFF | TGTGCCAGCAGCCGAGTAGCGGGGGGAAACACCGGGGAGCTGTTTTTT
. | TRBJ2-7 | few | TRBV29-1 | CSTLQGPFYEQYF | TGCAGTACACTGCAGGGGCCGTTCTACGAGCAGTACTTC
TRBD1 | TRBJ2-7 | . | TRBV6-5 | CASSSLDRQQYF | TGTGCCAGCAGTTCGCTGGACAGGCAGCAGTACTTC
TRBD1 | TRBJ2-7 | . | TRBV11-2 | CASSLTGTGTYEQYF | TGTGCCAGCAGCCTAACCGGGACAGGAACCTACGAGCAGTACTTC
. | TRBJ2-1 | . | TRBV6-1 | CASSQYQIKYNEQFF | TGTGCCAGCAGTCAGTACCAGATTAAATACAATGAGCAGTTCTTC
. | TRBJ2-2 | few | TRBV7-6 | CASSPRRGELFF | TGTGCCAGCAGCCCCCGTAGAGGGGAGCTGTTTTTT
TRBD1 | TRBJ1-1 | . | TRBV7-2 | CASSLTGVAFF | TGTGCCAGCAGCTTGACAGGGGTTGCTTTCTTT
TRBD1 | TRBJ2-2 | . | TRBV4-2 | CASSQDRVELGTGRAGELFF | TGTGCCAGCAGCCAAGATAGGGTCGAGCTCGGGACAGGTAGAGCCGGGGAGCTGTTTTTT
. | TRBJ1-3 | . | TRBV5-4 | CASSLSTTRSGNTIYF | TGTGCCAGCAGCTTGAGTACAACCCGCTCTGGAAACACCATATATTTT
. | TRBJ2-2 | . | TRBV7-3 | CASSGFGTQNTGELFF | TGTGCCAGCAGCGGCTTCGGGACTCAAAACACCGGGGAGCTGTTTTTT
. | TRBJ2-2 | . | TRBV7-2 | CASSEAGFGELFF | TGTGCCAGCAGCGAGGCAGGGTTCGGGGAGCTGTTTTTT
TRBD1 | TRBJ1-2 | . | TRBV7-8 | CASSSGQNYGYTF | TGTGCCAGCAGCTCGGGACAGAACTATGGCTACACCTTC
. | TRBJ2-2 | . | TRBV30 | CAWSTYQDTGELFF | TGTGCCTGGAGCACCTATCAGGACACCGGGGAGCTGTTTTTT
TRBD2 | TRBJ2-7 | . | TRBV5-4 | CASSSGPSGSLGSYEQYF | TGTGCCAGCAGCTCGGGGCCTAGCGGGAGCCTTGGGTCCTACGAGCAGTACTTC
. | TRBJ2-7 | . | TRBV7-2 | CASSPLPGGYEQYF | TGTGCCAGCAGCCCCCTCCCCGGGGGCTACGAGCAGTACTTC
TRBD1 | TRBJ2-6 | . | TRBV11-2 | CASSLVGQVNSGANVLTF | TGTGCCAGCAGCTTAGTGGGACAGGTGAACTCTGGGGCCAACGTCCTGACTTTC
TRBD1 | TRBJ1-1 | . | TRBV5-8 | CASSPPGQGDTEAFF | TGTGCCAGCAGCCCGCCGGGACAGGGGGACACTGAAGCTTTCTTT
TRBD1 | TRBJ1-1 | few | TRBV6-1 | CASSESRQGYTEAFF | TGTGCCAGCAGTGAATCCAGACAGGGATACACTGAAGCTTTCTTT
. | TRBJ2-7 | . | TRBV7-3 | CASSPSAGKSYEQYF | TGTGCCAGCAGCCCCTCGGCGGGGAAATCCTACGAGCAGTACTTC
TRBD1 | TRBJ2-2 | . | TRBV7-3 | CASSPSDRGPGELFF | TGTGCCAGCAGCCCCTCGGACAGGGGGCCCGGGGAGCTGTTTTTT
. | TRBJ2-1 | . | TRBV7-9 | CASSKIPLYSYNEQFF | TGTGCCAGCAGTAAAATCCCCCTTTACAGTTACAATGAGCAGTTCTTC
TRBD1 | TRBJ2-1 | few | TRBV7-9 | CASSGGGQGYNEQFF | TGTGCCAGCAGCGGGGGGGGACAGGGCTACAATGAGCAGTTCTTC
. | TRBJ2-3 | . | TRBV7-2 | CASRSGDTQYF | TGTGCCAGCAGGTCAGGGGATACGCAGTATTTT
TRBD2 | TRBJ2-3 | . | TRBV5-1 | CASSLIAGGTDTQYF | TGCGCCAGCAGCCTGATAGCGGGGGGAACAGATACGCAGTATTTT
TRBD1 | TRBJ2-3 | . | TRBV19 | CASSRDRGVGTQYF | TGTGCCAGTAGCCGGGACAGGGGCGTCGGTACGCAGTATTTT
TRBD2 | TRBJ2-1 | . | TRBV19 | CATSRNRGVLAGGPWNNEQFF | TGTGCCACCAGCCGTAATCGTGGTGTGCTAGCGGGGGGGCCGTGGAACAATGAGCAGTTCTTC
. | TRBJ2-7 | . | TRBV27 | CASSLAGAGYEQYF | TGTGCCAGCAGTTTAGCGGGGGCGGGGTACGAGCAGTACTTC
. | TRBJ2-1 | . | TRBV9 | CASSVSGVDEQFF | TGTGCCAGCAGCGTATCCGGTGTCGATGAGCAGTTCTTC
. | TRBJ2-5 | . | TRBV27 | CASRGTILETQYF | TGTGCCAGCAGGGGGACAATTTTGGAGACCCAGTACTTC
. | TRBJ2-6 | . | TRBV2 | CASTFLPSGANVLTF | TGTGCCAGCACTTTTCTACCCTCTGGGGCCAACGTCCTGACTTTC
TRBD2 | TRBJ2-1 | . | TRBV12-5 | CASGIRRDYLNPSYNEQFF | TGTGCTAGTGGTATCCGCCGGGACTACCTAAACCCCTCCTACAATGAGCAGTTCTTC